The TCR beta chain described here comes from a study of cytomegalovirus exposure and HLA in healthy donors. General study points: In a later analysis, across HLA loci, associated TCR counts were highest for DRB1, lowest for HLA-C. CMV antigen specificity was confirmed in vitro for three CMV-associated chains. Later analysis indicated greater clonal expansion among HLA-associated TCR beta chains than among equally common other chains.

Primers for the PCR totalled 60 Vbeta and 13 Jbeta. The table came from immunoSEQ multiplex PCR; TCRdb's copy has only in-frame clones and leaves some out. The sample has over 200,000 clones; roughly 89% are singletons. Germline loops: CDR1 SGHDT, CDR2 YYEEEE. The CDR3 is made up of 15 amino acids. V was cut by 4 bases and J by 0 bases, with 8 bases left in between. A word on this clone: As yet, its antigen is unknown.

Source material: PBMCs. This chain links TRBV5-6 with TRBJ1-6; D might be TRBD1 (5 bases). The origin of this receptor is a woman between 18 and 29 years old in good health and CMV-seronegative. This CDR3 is CASSSDSSYNSPLHF. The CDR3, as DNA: TGTGCCAGCAGCAGCGACAGCTCCTATAATTCACCCCTCCACTTT.